This TCR beta chain is drawn from a study of OX40 agonist ivuxolimab in advanced cancers. Notes on the study in general: At 0.1 to 3.0 mg/kg, CD4+ and CD8+ blood T cells expanded clonally by week 6.

Looked up from germline, CDR1 is SGHVS and CDR2 is FNYEAQ. There are 15 residues in the CDR3. Profiling relied on immunoSEQ multiplex PCR, and the TCRdb table lists in-frame clones only, not all of them. The repertoire holds around 56,000 clones, with around 81% as singletons. This clone was counted a single time. No antigen is known for it. The TCR was taken from an adult with an advanced solid tumor such as melanoma, head and neck, liver or kidney cancer. The source material was CD4+ or CD8+ T cells sorted from blood, sampled in a trial of the OX40 agonist ivuxolimab. This chain joins TRBV7-6 and TRBJ2-5; 8 positions agree with TRBD2. The end of the DNA fits TRBJ2-7 better, so the J call may be wrong. The CDR3, as DNA: TGTGCCAGCAGCTTAGGCAGCGGGAGTGGCTACGAGCAGTACTTC. As protein: CASSLGSGSGYEQYF.